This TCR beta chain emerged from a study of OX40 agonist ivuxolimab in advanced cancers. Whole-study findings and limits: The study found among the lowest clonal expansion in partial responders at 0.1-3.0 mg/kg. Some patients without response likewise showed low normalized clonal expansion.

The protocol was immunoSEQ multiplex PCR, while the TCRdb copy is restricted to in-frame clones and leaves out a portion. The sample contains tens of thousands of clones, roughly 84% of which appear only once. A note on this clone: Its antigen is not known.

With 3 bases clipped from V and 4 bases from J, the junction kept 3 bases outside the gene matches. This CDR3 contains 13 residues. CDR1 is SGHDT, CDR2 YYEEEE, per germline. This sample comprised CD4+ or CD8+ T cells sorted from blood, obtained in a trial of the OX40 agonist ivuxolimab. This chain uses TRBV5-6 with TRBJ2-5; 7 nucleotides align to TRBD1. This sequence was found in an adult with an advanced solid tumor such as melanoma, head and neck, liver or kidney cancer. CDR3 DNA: TGTGCCAGCAGCTCGAACAGGGGAGAGACCCAGTACTTC. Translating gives CASSSNRGETQYF.